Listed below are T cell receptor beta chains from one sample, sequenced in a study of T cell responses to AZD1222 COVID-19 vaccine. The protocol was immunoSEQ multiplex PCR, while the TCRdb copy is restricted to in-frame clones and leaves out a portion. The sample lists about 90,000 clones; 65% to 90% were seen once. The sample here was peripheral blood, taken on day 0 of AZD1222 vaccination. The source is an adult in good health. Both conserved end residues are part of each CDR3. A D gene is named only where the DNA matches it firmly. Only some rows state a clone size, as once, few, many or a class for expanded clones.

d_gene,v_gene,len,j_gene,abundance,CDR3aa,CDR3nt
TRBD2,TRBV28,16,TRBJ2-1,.,CASLGMAGASYNEQFF,TGTGCCAGCTTGGGAATGGCGGGAGCGTCCTACAATGAGCAGTTCTTC
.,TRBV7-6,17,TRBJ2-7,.,CASSLASMGTAPYEQYF,TGTGCCAGCAGCTTAGCGAGTATGGGGACGGCCCCCTACGAGCAGTACTTC
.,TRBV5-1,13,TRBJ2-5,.,CASTLTGQETQYF,TGCGCCAGCACGCTGACAGGCCAAGAGACCCAGTACTTC
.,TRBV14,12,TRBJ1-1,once,CASSHWGTEAFF,TGTGCCAGCAGCCATTGGGGCACTGAAGCTTTCTTT
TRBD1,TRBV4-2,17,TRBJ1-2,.,CASSQDLAGGLLGGYTF,TGTGCCAGCAGCCAAGATTTGGCAGGGGGCTTATTAGGTGGCTACACCTTC
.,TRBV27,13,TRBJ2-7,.,CASSLWARDEQYF,TGTGCCAGCAGTTTATGGGCCCGGGACGAGCAGTACTTC
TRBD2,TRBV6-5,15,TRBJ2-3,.,CASSYGLESTDTQYF,TGTGCCAGCAGTTACGGACTAGAAAGCACAGATACGCAGTATTTT
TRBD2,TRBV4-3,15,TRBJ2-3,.,CASSPGTSTTDTQYF,TGCGCCAGCAGCCCCGGGACTAGCACCACAGATACGCAGTATTTT
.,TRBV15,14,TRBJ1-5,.,CATSRGAGDQPQHF,TGTGCCACCAGCAGGGGGGCAGGGGACCAGCCCCAGCATTTT
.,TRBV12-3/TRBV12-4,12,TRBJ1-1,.,CASKGLNTEAFF,TGTGCCAGCAAAGGGCTGAACACTGAAGCTTTCTTT
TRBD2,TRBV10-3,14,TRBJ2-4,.,CAISPTSGENIQYF,TGTGCCATCAGCCCGACTAGCGGCGAAAACATTCAGTACTTC
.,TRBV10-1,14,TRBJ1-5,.,CASSEGAVDQPQHF,TGCGCCAGCAGTGAGGGGGCAGTCGATCAGCCCCAGCATTTT
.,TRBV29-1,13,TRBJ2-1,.,CSAAQGPINEQFF,TGCAGCGCCGCACAAGGACCCATCAATGAGCAGTTCTTC
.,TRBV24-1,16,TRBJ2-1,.,CATSDYGADTYNEQFF,TGTGCCACCAGTGATTACGGGGCGGATACCTACAATGAGCAGTTCTTC
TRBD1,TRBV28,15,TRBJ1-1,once,CASSGQGVGHTEAFF,TGTGCCAGCAGTGGACAGGGGGTAGGACACACTGAAGCTTTCTTT
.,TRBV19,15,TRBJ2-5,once,CASSPGDRRYETQYF,TGTGCCAGTAGTCCGGGGGACAGACGCTACGAGACCCAGTACTTC
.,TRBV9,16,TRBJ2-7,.,CASSVRSGGDSYEQYF,TGTGCCAGCAGCGTAAGATCAGGGGGGGACTCCTACGAGCAGTACTTC
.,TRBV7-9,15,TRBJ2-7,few,CASSSPYRMGSEQYF,TGTGCCAGCAGCTCCCCATACCGGATGGGCTCCGAGCAGTACTTC
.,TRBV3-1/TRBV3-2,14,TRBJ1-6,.,CASSQGGLNSPLHF,TGTGCCAGCAGCCAGGGGGGTCTAAATTCACCCCTCCACTTT
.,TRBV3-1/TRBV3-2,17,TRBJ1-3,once,CASSQTDRSQLGNTIYF,TGTGCCAGCAGCCAAACTGACAGGTCCCAACTTGGAAACACCATATATTTT
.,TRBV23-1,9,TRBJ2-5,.,CARRETQYF,TGCGCCAGGAGAGAGACCCAGTACTTC
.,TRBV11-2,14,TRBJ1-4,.,CASSDGGRGEKLFF,TGTGCCAGCAGTGACGGGGGGCGCGGTGAAAAACTGTTTTTT
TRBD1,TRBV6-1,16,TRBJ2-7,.,CASSGPGGAVYYEQYF,TGTGCCAGCAGTGGACCAGGGGGAGCGGTTTACTACGAGCAGTACTTC
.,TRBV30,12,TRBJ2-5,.,CAWNANQETQYF,TGTGCCTGGAACGCGAACCAAGAGACCCAGTACTTC
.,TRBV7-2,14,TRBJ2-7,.,CASSLTGRDYEQYF,TGTGCCAGCAGCCTAACCGGCAGGGACTACGAGCAGTACTTC
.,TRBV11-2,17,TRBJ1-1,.,CASSLGITLLGDTEAFF,TGTGCCAGCAGCTTAGGCATTACCCTCTTGGGGGACACTGAAGCTTTCTTT
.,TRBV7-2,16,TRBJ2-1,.,CASSLAIAAVYNEQFF,TGTGCCAGCAGCTTAGCAATTGCGGCCGTTTACAATGAGCAGTTCTTC
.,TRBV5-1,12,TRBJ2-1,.,CASSLGFGEQFF,TGCGCCAGCAGCTTGGGTTTCGGTGAGCAGTTCTTC
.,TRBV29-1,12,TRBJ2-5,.,CSGEGREETQYF,TGCAGCGGCGAGGGCAGGGAAGAGACCCAGTACTTC
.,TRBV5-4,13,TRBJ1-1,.,CASSRRENTEAFF,TGTGCCAGCAGCCGTCGGGAGAACACTGAAGCTTTCTTT
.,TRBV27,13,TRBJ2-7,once,CASSQSGTYEQYF,TGTGCCAGCAGCCAGTCGGGGACCTACGAGCAGTACTTC
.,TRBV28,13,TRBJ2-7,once,CASSRTATYEQYF,TGTGCCAGCAGTCGGACAGCGACCTACGAGCAGTACTTC
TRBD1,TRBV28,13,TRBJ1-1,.,CASAGQMNTEAFF,TGTGCCAGCGCGGGACAGATGAACACTGAAGCTTTCTTT
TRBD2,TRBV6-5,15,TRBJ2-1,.,CASLPASGRADEQFF,TGTGCCAGCCTGCCGGCTAGCGGGAGGGCGGATGAGCAGTTCTTC
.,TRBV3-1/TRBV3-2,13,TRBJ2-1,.,CASSQVRHNEQFF,TGTGCCAGCAGCCAAGTTCGGCACAATGAGCAGTTCTTC
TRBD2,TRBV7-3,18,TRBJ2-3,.,CASSLLPGTSGTTDTQYF,TGTGCCAGCAGCTTACTCCCCGGGACTAGCGGGACCACAGATACGCAGTATTTT
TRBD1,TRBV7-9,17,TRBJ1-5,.,CASSPIYTRQGFKPQHF,TGTGCCAGCAGCCCCATCTATACCAGACAGGGCTTCAAGCCCCAGCATTTT
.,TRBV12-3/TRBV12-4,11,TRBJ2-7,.,CASSPAYEQYF,TGTGCCAGCAGTCCCGCCTACGAGCAGTACTTC
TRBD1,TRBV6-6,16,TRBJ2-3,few,CASSRWTGYDTDTQYF,TGTGCCAGCAGTCGATGGACAGGGTATGACACAGATACGCAGTATTTT
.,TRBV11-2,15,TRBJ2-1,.,CASSLAVPSYNEQFF,TGTGCCAGCAGCTTAGCGGTACCGTCCTACAATGAGCAGTTCTTC
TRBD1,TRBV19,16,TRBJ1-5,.,CASSDRQGVSNQPQHF,TGTGCCAGTAGCGATAGACAGGGTGTGAGCAATCAGCCCCAGCATTTT
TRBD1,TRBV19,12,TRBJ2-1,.,CATSTGYNEQFF,TGTGCCACCTCGACAGGGTACAATGAGCAGTTCTTC
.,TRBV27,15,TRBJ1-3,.,CASSLREGSGNTIYF,TGTGCCAGCAGTTTAAGGGAAGGCTCTGGAAACACCATATATTTT
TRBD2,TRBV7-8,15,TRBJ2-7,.,CASSLASGSTYEQYF,TGTGCCAGCAGCTTAGCTAGCGGGTCCACCTACGAGCAGTACTTC
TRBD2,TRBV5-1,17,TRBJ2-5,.,CASSLRGAGGPEETQYF,TGCGCCAGCAGCTTAAGGGGAGCGGGAGGGCCAGAAGAGACCCAGTACTTC
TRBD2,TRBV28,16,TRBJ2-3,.,CASSLMAGGQGDTQYF,TGTGCCAGCAGTTTAATGGCGGGAGGGCAGGGAGATACGCAGTATTTT
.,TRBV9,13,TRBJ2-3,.,CASMMEGTDTQYF,TGTGCCAGCATGATGGAGGGCACAGATACGCAGTATTTT
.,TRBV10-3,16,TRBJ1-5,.,CAISEGGWGKDQPQHF,TGTGCCATCAGTGAGGGAGGCTGGGGAAAGGATCAGCCCCAGCATTTT
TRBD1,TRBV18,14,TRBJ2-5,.,CASSLGTGGETQYF,TGTGCCAGCTCACTTGGGACAGGGGGCGAGACCCAGTACTTC
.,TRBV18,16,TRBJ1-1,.,CASSPPSRGVDTEAFF,TGTGCCAGCTCACCGCCATCTAGAGGGGTCGACACTGAAGCTTTCTTT
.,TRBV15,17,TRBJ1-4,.,CATSRGRQGSTNEKLFF,TGTGCCACCAGCAGAGGAAGGCAGGGATCAACTAATGAAAAACTGTTTTTT
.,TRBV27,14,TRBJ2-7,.,CASSLLGRSYEQYF,TGTGCCAGCAGTTTGTTGGGCCGCTCCTACGAGCAGTACTTC
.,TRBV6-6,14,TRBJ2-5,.,CASSRGGQQETQYF,TGTGCCAGCAGCCGTGGTGGGCAACAAGAGACCCAGTACTTC
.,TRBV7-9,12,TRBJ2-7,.,CASSQKGDILYF,TGTGCCAGCAGCCAGAAGGGAGACATTTTGTACTTC